This is a list of T cell receptor beta chains from one sample in a study of blood T cell repertoires in COVID-19. The table came from immunoSEQ multiplex PCR; TCRdb's copy has only in-frame clones and leaves some out. Among roughly 13,000 clones listed, roughly 84% were seen once. Sequencing used peripheral blood. These receptor sequences come from a woman aged 45-60 years with active or convalescent COVID-19. Each CDR3 is given with its conserved first and last residue. D genes are given only for firm matches. Clone size, where shown, is once, few, many, or a class for clones that have expanded.

clone_size | j_call | v_call | d_call | cdr3_nt | cdr3_aa
once | TRBJ2-7 | TRBV20-1 | TRBD2 | TGCAGTGCGAGTTCCGGGACTAGCGTGTCCTACGAGCAGTACTTC | CSASSGTSVSYEQYF
. | TRBJ2-1 | TRBV13 | TRBD1 | TGTGCCAGCAGCTTAATTCGGACAGGGTTGTGGAATGAGCAGTTCTTC | CASSLIRTGLWNEQFF
. | TRBJ2-7 | TRBV29-1 | . | TGCAGCACCGGTACTAGTCTCGGCGAGCAGTACTTC | CSTGTSLGEQYF
. | TRBJ2-2 | TRBV5-1 | . | TGCGCCAGCAGCTCAACTACAGGGAGCGGGGAGCTGTTTTTT | CASSSTTGSGELFF
. | TRBJ1-4 | TRBV3-1/TRBV3-2 | TRBD1 | TGTGCCAGCAGCCAACGGACAGGGGGCTTTGAAAAACTGTTTTTT | CASSQRTGGFEKLFF
once | TRBJ2-1 | TRBV28 | TRBD2 | TGTGCCAGCACAGCGGGATATTACAATGAGCAGTTCTTC | CASTAGYYNEQFF
. | TRBJ1-3 | TRBV2 | . | TGTGCCAGCAGTGTATCAGGGGATCTTGGAAACACCATATATTTT | CASSVSGDLGNTIYF
. | TRBJ2-5 | TRBV19 | . | TGTGCCAGTAGTATAAGGTGGGCGGAGACCCAGTACTTC | CASSIRWAETQYF
. | TRBJ2-7 | TRBV5-4 | TRBD1 | TGTGCCAGCAGCGGCGAACGGACAGGGGGGTACTACGAGCAGTACTTC | CASSGERTGGYYEQYF
. | TRBJ1-5 | TRBV28 | TRBD1 | TGTGCCAGCAGAAGCTCCTACGGGACAGGGGTGTTGCAGCCCCAGCATTTT | CASRSSYGTGVLQPQHF
. | TRBJ2-7 | TRBV20-1 | TRBD2 | TGCAGTGCTAGTCCCGGGACTACTCGCTCCTACGAGCAGTACTTC | CSASPGTTRSYEQYF
. | TRBJ2-1 | TRBV4-1 | TRBD1 | TGCGCCAGCAGCCAAAGCCGGGACAGGGGCTACAATGAGCAGTTCTTC | CASSQSRDRGYNEQFF
. | TRBJ2-5 | TRBV28 | . | TGTGCCAGCAGTTTGTTAGAGAACCAAGAGACCCAGTACTTC | CASSLLENQETQYF
. | TRBJ2-7 | TRBV5-1 | TRBD2 | TGCGCCAGCAGCTTTCCGACAGGCGGACTAGCGGGAGTAGGCCACGAGCAGTACTTC | CASSFPTGGLAGVGHEQYF
. | TRBJ1-6 | TRBV5-4 | TRBD1 | TGTGCCAGCAGCCGGGACAGGCCCAATAATTCACCCCTCCACTTT | CASSRDRPNNSPLHF
. | TRBJ1-1 | TRBV7-9 | TRBD1 | TGTGCCAGCAGCTCGGACAGGGGAACTGAAGCTTTCTTT | CASSSDRGTEAFF
. | TRBJ1-2 | TRBV9 | . | TGTGCCAGCAGCGCAAACCCGGGGAGGGTCTATGGCTACACCTTC | CASSANPGRVYGYTF
. | TRBJ2-4 | TRBV20-1 | . | TGCAGTGCTAGTTTTGCGGGGGCAGGGGCCAAAAACATTCAGTACTTC | CSASFAGAGAKNIQYF
. | TRBJ2-7 | TRBV7-9 | TRBD1 | TGTGCCAGCAGCTTAACCTCAGGGGGATCCTACGAGCAGTACTTC | CASSLTSGGSYEQYF
few | TRBJ1-2 | TRBV5-6 | TRBD1 | TGTGCCAGCAGCCTGGGACAGGTCTATGGCTACACCTTC | CASSLGQVYGYTF
. | TRBJ2-1 | TRBV29-1 | TRBD2 | TGCAGCGTAGAGGGACTAGCGGGACTCACCTACAATGAGCAGTTCTTC | CSVEGLAGLTYNEQFF
. | TRBJ1-3 | TRBV25-1 | . | TGTGCCAGCAGTCTCAGTGGCGGACAGTGGGTTTCTGGAAACACCATATATTTT | CASSLSGGQWVSGNTIYF
once | TRBJ1-4 | TRBV2 | TRBD1 | TGTGCCAGCAGCACGGACAGGATGATTTCGTCTAATGAAAAACTGTTTTTT | CASSTDRMISSNEKLFF
. | TRBJ2-7 | TRBV6-5 | . | TGTGCCAGCACTAGGGGCTCCTACGAGCAGTACTTC | CASTRGSYEQYF
. | TRBJ2-2 | TRBV6-5 | TRBD1 | TGTGCCAGCAGACCAGGGGGTACCGGGGAGCTGTTTTTT | CASRPGGTGELFF
. | TRBJ1-4 | TRBV19 | TRBD1 | TGTGCCAGTAGTCCCGGACAGGGAACTAATGAAAAACTGTTTTTT | CASSPGQGTNEKLFF
. | TRBJ1-4 | TRBV3-1/TRBV3-2 | TRBD1 | TGTGCCAGCAGCCAAGATCTACACAGGGGAGTAGGGGCAACTAATGAAAAACTGTTTTTT | CASSQDLHRGVGATNEKLFF
. | TRBJ1-1 | TRBV7-6 | . | TGTGCCAGCAGCTTAGCGGTGACAACTGAAGCTTTCTTT | CASSLAVTTEAFF
. | TRBJ1-1 | TRBV28 | . | TGTGCCAGCAGTTTAACCAATTTTGACAGGTCCGGGAACACTGAAGCTTTCTTT | CASSLTNFDRSGNTEAFF
. | TRBJ2-7 | TRBV6-5 | TRBD1 | TGTGCCAGCAGTCTCCGGGACAGGGTAACCTACGAGCAGTACTTC | CASSLRDRVTYEQYF
. | TRBJ2-7 | TRBV5-1 | . | TGCGCCAGCAGCTTTTCTGGAGGGGTTGAGCAGTACTTC | CASSFSGGVEQYF